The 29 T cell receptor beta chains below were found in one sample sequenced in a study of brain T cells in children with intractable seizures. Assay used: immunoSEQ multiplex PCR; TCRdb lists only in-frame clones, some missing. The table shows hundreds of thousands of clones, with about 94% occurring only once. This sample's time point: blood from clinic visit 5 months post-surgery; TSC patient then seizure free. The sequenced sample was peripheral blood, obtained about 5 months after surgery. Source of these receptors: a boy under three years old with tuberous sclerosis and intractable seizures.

CDR3 loop: CASSPPAGVGETQYF. CDR3 in DNA: TGTGCCAGCAGTCCTCCAGCAGGGGTTGGAGAGACCCAGTACTTC. This rearrangement joins TRBV28 to TRBJ2-5; D perhaps matches TRBD1 (6 bases). The V and J ends lost 5 bases and 4 bases respectively, with 17 bases between them. Germline V gene data show CDR1 as MDHEN and CDR2 as SYDVKM. The CDR3 contains 15 residues.

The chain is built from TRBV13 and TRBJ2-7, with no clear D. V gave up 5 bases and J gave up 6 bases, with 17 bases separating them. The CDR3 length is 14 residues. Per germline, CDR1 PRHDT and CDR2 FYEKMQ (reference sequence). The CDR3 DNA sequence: TGTGCCAGCAGCCCGAGGACCGAAGTTGGCGAGCAGTACTTC. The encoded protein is CASSPRTEVGEQYF.

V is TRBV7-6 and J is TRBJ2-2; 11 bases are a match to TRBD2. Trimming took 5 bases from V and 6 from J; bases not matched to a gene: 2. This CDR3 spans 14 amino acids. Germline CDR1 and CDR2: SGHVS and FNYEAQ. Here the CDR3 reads CASSRSGGAGELFF. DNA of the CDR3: TGTGCCAGCAGCCGTAGCGGGGGGGCCGGGGAGCTGTTTTTT.

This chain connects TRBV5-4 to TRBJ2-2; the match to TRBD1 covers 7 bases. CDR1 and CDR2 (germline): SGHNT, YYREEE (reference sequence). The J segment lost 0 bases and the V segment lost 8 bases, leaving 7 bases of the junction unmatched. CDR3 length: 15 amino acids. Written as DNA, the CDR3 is TGTGCCAGTTCACGACAGGGATCGAACACCGGGGAGCTGTTTTTT. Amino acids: CASSRQGSNTGELFF.

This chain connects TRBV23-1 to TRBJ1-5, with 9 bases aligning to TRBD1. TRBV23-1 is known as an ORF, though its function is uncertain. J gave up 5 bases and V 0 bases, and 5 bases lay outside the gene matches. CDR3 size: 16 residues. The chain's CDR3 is CASSQSGTGYDQPQHF. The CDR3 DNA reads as TGCGCCAGCAGTCAATCGGGGACAGGGTACGATCAGCCCCAGCATTTT.

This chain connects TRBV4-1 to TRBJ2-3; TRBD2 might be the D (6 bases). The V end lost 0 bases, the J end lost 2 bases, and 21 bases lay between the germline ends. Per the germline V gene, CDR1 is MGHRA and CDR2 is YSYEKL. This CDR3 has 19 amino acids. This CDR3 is CASSQERGVRTTITDTQYF. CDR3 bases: TGCGCCAGCAGCCAAGAAAGGGGCGTACGGACTACAATCACAGATACGCAGTATTTT.

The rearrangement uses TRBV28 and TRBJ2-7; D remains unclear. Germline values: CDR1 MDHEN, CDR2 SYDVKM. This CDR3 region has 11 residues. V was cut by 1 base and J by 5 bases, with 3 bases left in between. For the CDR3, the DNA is TGTGCCAGCAGTTTATTGAACGAGCAGTACTTC. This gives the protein CASSLLNEQYF.

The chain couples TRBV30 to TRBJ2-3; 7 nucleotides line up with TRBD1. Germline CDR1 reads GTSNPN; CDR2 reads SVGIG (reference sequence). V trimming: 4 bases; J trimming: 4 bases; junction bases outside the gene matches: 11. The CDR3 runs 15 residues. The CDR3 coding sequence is TGTGCCTGGAACAGGGGCAGGGGAGAGGCAGATACGCAGTATTTT. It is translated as CAWNRGRGEADTQYF.

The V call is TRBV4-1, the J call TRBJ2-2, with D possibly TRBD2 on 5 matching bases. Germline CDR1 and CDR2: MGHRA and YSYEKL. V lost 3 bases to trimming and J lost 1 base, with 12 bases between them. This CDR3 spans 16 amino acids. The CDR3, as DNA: TGCGCCAGCAGCCATCAGTCCGGGGTGAACACCGGGGAGCTGTTTTTT. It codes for CASSHQSGVNTGELFF.

The CDR3 DNA reads as TGTGCCAGCAGCCTGAGGACAGGGCTTAATGAAAAACTGTTTTTT. Residues: CASSLRTGLNEKLFF. The chain recombines TRBV7-9 with TRBJ1-4; 8 bases line up with TRBD1. V shed 5 bases, J shed 4 bases, and the junction held 6 bases outside the gene matches. CDR3 length: 15 amino acids. Germline loops: CDR1 SEHNR, CDR2 FQNEAQ (reference sequence).

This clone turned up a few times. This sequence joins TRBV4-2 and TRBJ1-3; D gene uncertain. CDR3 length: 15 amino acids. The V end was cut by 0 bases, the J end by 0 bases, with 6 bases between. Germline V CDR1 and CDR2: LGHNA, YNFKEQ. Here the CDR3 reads CASSQEGGSGNTIYF. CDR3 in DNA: TGTGCCAGCAGCCAAGAGGGCGGCTCTGGAAACACCATATATTTT.

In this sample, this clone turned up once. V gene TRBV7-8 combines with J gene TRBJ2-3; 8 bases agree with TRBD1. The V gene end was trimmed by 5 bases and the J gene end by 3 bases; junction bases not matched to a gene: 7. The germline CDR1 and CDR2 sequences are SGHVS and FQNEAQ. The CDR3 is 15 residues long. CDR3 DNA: TGTGCCAGCAGCATTAGACAGGGGTGGACAGATACGCAGTATTTT. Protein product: CASSIRQGWTDTQYF. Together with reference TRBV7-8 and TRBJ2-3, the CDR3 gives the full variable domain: GAGVSQSPRYKVAKRGQDVALRCDPISGHVSLFWYQQALGQGPEFLTYFQNEAQLDKSGLPSDRFFAERPEGSVSTLKIQRTQQEDSAVYLCASSIRQGWTDTQYFGPGTRLTVL.

This CDR3 reads CASSPMGLADYNEQFF. The CDR3 coding sequence is TGCGCCAGCAGCCCCATGGGTCTAGCGGACTACAATGAGCAGTTCTTC. The chain uses TRBV5-1 and TRBJ2-1; 7 bases are a match to TRBD2. V shed 4 bases, J shed 3 bases, and the junction held 10 bases outside the gene matches. There are 16 residues in the CDR3. Germline CDR1 SGHRS, CDR2 YFSETQ.

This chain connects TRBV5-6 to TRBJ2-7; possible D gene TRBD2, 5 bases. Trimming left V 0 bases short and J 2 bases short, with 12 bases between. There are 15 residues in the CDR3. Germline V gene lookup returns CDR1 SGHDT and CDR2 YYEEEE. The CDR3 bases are TGTGCCAGCAGCTTGGCCGGGATCTTGGCCTACGAGCAGTACTTC. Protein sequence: CASSLAGILAYEQYF.

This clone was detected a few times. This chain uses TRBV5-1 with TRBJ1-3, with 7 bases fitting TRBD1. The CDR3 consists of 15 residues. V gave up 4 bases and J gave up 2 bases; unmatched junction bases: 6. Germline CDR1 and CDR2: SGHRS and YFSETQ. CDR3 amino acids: CASSEGQAAGNTIYF. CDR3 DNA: TGCGCCAGCAGCGAAGGACAGGCTGCTGGAAACACCATATATTTT.

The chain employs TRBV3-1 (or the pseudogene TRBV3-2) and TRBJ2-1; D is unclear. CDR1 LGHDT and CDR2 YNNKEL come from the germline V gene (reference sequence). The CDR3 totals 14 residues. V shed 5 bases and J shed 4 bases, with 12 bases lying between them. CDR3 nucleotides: TGTGCCAGCAGCACCAGTGGGTTTTACAATGAGCAGTTCTTC. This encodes CASSTSGFYNEQFF.

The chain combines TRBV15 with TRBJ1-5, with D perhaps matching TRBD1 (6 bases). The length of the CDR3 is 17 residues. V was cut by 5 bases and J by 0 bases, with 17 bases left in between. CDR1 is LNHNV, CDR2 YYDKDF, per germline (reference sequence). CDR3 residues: CATSGRGQSYSNQPQHF. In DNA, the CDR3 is TGTGCCACCAGCGGCCGCGGACAGAGTTATAGCAATCAGCCCCAGCATTTT.

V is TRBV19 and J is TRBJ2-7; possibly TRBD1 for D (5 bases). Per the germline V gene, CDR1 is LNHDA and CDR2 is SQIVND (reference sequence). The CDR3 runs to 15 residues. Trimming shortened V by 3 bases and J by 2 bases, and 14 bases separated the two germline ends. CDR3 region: CASSIWAGWTYEQYF. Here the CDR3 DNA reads TGTGCCAGTAGTATTTGGGCAGGGTGGACCTACGAGCAGTACTTC. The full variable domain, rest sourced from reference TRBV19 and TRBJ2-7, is DGGITQSPKYLFRKEGQNVTLSCEQNLNHDAMYWYRQDPGQGLRLIYYSQIVNDFQKGDIAEGYSVSREKKESFPLTVTSAQKNPTAFYLCASSIWAGWTYEQYFGPGTRLTVT.

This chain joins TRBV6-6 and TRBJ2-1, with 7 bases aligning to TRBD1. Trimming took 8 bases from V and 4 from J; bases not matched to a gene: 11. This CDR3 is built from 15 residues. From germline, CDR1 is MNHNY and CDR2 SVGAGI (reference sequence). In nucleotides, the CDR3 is TGTGCCAGCGCGATAGAGGGGGCTAGATACAATGAGCAGTTCTTC. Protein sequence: CASAIEGARYNEQFF.

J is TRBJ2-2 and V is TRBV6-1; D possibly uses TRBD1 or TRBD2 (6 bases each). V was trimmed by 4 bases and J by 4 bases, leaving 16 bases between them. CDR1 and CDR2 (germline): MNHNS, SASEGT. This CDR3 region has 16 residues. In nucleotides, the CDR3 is TGTGCCAGCAGTGTCGGAAGAGGGGGGAGCACCGGGGAGCTGTTTTTT. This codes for CASSVGRGGSTGELFF.

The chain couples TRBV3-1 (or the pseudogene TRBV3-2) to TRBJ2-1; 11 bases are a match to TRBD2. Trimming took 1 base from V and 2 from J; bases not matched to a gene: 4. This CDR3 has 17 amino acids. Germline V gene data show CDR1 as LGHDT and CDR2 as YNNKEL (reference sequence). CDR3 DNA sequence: TGTGCCAGCAGCCAAGGAGTAGCGGGAGGGACCTACAATGAGCAGTTCTTC. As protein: CASSQGVAGGTYNEQFF.

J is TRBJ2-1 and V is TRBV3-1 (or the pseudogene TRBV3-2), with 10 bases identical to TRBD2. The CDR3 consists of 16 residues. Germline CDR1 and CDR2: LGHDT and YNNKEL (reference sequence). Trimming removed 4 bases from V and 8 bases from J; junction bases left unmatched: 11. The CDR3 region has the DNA TGTGCCAGCAGCCTCTCGGGACTAGCGCTTGGTGATGAGCAGTTCTTC. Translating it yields CASSLSGLALGDEQFF.

CDR3: CASSPQSPEVGQPQHF. Here the CDR3 DNA reads TGTGCCAGCTCACCACAATCCCCCGAGGTTGGACAGCCCCAGCATTTT. The chain is built from TRBV18 and TRBJ1-5; D ambiguous. Germline V gene lookup returns CDR1 KGHSH and CDR2 LQKENI. The CDR3 runs to 16 residues. Between the trimmed V and J ends, which lost 1 base and 7 bases, there was a span of 17 bases. The variable domain in full, completed from reference TRBV18 and TRBJ1-5, reads NAGVMQNPRHLVRRRGQEARLRCSPMKGHSHVYWYRQLPEEGLKFMVYLQKENIIDESGMPKERFSAEFPKEGPSILRIQQVVRGDSAAYFCASSPQSPEVGQPQHFGDGTRLSIL.

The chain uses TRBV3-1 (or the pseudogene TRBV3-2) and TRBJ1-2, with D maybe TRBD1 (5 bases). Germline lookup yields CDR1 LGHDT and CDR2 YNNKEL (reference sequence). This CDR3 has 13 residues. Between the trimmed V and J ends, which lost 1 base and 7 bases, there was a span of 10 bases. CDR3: CASSQGWGSGYTF. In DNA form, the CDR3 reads TGTGCCAGCAGCCAAGGTTGGGGCAGTGGCTACACCTTC.

The CDR3 DNA follows: TGTGCCAGCAGCTTCGGACCGGGACAGGGGGACTATGGCTACACCTTC. This codes for CASSFGPGQGDYGYTF. J is TRBJ1-2 and V is TRBV7-2, with 11 bases identical to TRBD1. The V gene's germline CDR1 is SGHTA and CDR2 FQGNSA. The CDR3 sequence is 16 residues long. V shed 3 bases, J shed 3 bases, and the junction held 6 bases outside the gene matches.

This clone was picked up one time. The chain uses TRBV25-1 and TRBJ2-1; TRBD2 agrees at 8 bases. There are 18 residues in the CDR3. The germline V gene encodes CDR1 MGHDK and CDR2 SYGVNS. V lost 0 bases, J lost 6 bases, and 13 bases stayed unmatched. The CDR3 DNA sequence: TGTGCCAGCAGTGAATACGGACCCTTAACTAGCGGCTTCAATGAGCAGTTCTTC. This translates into CASSEYGPLTSGFNEQFF.

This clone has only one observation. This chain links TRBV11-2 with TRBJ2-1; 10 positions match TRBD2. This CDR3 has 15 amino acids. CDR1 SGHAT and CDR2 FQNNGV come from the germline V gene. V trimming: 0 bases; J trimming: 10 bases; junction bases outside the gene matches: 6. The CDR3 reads CASSLDEGLAYEQFF. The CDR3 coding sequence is TGTGCCAGCAGCTTAGATGAGGGACTAGCGTACGAGCAGTTCTTC.

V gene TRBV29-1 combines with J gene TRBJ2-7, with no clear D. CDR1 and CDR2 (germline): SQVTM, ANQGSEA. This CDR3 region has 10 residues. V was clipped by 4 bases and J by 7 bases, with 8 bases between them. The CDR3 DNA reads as TGCAGCGTTGGGGTGGGTGAGCAGTACTTC. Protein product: CSVGVGEQYF.

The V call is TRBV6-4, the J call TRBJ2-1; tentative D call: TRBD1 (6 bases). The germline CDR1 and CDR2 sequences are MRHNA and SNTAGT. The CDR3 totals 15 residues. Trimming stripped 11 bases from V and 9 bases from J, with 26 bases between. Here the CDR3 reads CACPGTSGPLREQFF. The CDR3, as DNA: TGTGCCTGCCCCGGGACATCTGGCCCCCTGCGTGAGCAGTTCTTC.